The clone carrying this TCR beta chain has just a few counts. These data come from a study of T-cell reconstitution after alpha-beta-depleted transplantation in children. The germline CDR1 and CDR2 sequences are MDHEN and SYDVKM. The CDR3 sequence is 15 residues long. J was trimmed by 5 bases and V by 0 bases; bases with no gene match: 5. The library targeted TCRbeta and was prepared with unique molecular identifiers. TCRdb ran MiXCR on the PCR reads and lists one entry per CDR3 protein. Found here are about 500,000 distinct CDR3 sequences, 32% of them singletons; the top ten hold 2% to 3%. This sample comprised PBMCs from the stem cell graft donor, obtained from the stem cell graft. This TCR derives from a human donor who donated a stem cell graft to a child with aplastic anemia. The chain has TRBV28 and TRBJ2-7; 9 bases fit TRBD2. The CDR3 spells CASSLWAGGPHEQYF. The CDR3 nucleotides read TGTGCCAGCAGTTTATGGGCGGGAGGGCCCCACGAGCAGTACTTC.